This T cell receptor (beta chain) appears in the sequencing data of a study of T cells in tumors after PD-1 blockade. This table comes from immunoSEQ multiplex PCR, and its TCRdb copy is limited to in-frame clones, with some not included. The data show more than 50,000 clones, around two thirds seen once. V trimming: 4 bases; J trimming: 4 bases; junction bases outside the gene matches: 11. Germline lookup yields CDR1 KGHDR and CDR2 SFDVKD. The CDR3 extends over 17 amino acids. The sequencing here drew on PBMCs, taken after anti-PD-1 treatment. This clonotype was sampled from a human donor with basal cell carcinoma. The chain employs TRBV24-1 and TRBJ2-3, with 9 bases that match TRBD1. The CDR3: CATSDGWTGEVADTQYF. CDR3 DNA sequence: TGTGCCACCAGTGACGGATGGACAGGGGAGGTTGCAGATACGCAGTATTTT.